Detailed here is one TCR beta chain. Its cognate antigen is unknown. The data were produced by immunoSEQ multiplex PCR, yet TCRdb's version contains in-frame clones alone and is incomplete. The data hold about 28,000 clones, with 80% to 90% observed a single time. This sample was taken from a study of T cells in localized non-small cell lung cancer. The CDR3 totals 17 residues. The V end was cut by 6 bases, the J end by 3 bases, with 22 bases between. CDR1 MNHEY and CDR2 SMNVEV come from the germline V gene (reference sequence). Study-level points and caveats: Uninvolved adjacent lung, not tumor, had the highest T cell clonality.

The chain combines TRBV27 with TRBJ2-3, with D possibly matching TRBD2 (6 bases). The material sequenced was peripheral blood, taken before any cancer treatment. The receptor was isolated from a woman aged 18-49 years with stage I lung adenocarcinoma. The CDR3 loop reads CASSPYLRLEVTDTQYF. The CDR3 DNA reads TGTGCCAGCAGCCCCTACCTCCGACTAGAAGTTACAGATACGCAGTATTTT.